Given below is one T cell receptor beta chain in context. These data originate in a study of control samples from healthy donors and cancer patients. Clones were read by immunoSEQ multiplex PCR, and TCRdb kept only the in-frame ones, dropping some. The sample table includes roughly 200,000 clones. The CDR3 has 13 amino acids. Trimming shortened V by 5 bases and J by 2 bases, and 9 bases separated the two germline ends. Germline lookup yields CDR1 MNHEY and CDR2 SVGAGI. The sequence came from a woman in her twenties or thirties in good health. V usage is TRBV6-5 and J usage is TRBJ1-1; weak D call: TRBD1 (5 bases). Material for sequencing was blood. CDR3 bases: TGTGCCAGCAGTCCGGGGGTTAACACTGAAGCTTTCTTT. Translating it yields CASSPGVNTEAFF.